Sequencing of this T cell receptor beta chain was carried out in a study of CD8 T cells in Susac syndrome. About 0.5 to 1 ug RNA was reverse transcribed with random hexamers. Amplification of TCR beta CDR3 across 54 Vbeta and 13 Jbeta was performed with immunoSEQ multiplex PCR. TCRdb called the immunoSEQ multiplex PCR reads again in MiXCR, with one record for every CDR3 protein. The table records roughly 330,000 distinct CDR3 sequences, roughly 94% of them present only once. The CDR3 extends over 13 amino acids. V shed 3 bases, J shed 5 bases, and the junction held 7 bases outside the gene matches. In germline, CDR1 is GTSNPN, CDR2 SVGIG (reference sequence). The multiple sclerosis controls were treatment-naive patients with relapsing-remitting disease that was stable or active. Negative isolation yielded CD8+ and CD4+ T cells; FACS enriched TEMRA cells.

The sequencing sample was made of CD4+ T cells from PBMCs. The chain joins TRBV30 to TRBJ2-7, with 7 bases aligning to TRBD1. The sequence came from a human donor with multiple sclerosis. CDR3 bases: TGTGCCTGGAGCCCCAACACAGGGGACGAGCAGTACTTC. It translates to CAWSPNTGDEQYF.